What follows is one T cell receptor (beta chain) and its context. Germline V gene lookup returns CDR1 MNHEY and CDR2 SMNVEV (reference sequence). Trimming cost V 4 bases and J 2 bases, with 10 bases left between them. The CDR3 consists of 14 residues. TCRdb's table, derived via immunoSEQ multiplex PCR, lists solely in-frame clones and lacks some. The sample consists of tens of thousands of clones, 94% of them appearing once. This entry belongs to a study of cytomegalovirus exposure and HLA in healthy donors. This clonotype was sampled from a woman aged 18 to 35 in good health and CMV-seropositive. The sequenced material came from PBMCs. The chain uses TRBV27 and TRBJ2-3, with unresolved D. In nucleotides, the CDR3 is TGTGCCAGCAGTTCCCCGAGAGACACAGATACGCAGTATTTT. Translation: CASSSPRDTDTQYF.